The T cell receptor beta chain under discussion was sequenced for a study of control samples from healthy donors and cancer patients. CDR3 length: 16 amino acids. Trimming removed 3 bases from V and 5 bases from J, with 17 bases in between. Germline CDR1 MGHRA, CDR2 YSYEKL. The method was immunoSEQ multiplex PCR; TCRdb's version includes in-frame clones alone and lacks a portion of them. Of about 92,000 clones in the sample, roughly 82% were seen once. The chain recombines TRBV4-1 with TRBJ1-5; D is uncertain. Sample: blood. The TCR comes from a woman aged 60-75 years in good health. The CDR3 DNA reads as TGCGCCAGCAGCCAGACCGGCAGCAAGAGCTATCAGCCCCAGCATTTT. Amino acid sequence: CASSQTGSKSYQPQHF.